This entry concerns a single T cell receptor (beta chain). Generated by immunoSEQ multiplex PCR, the TCRdb table keeps only in-frame clones and is missing some. Here the sample spans tens of thousands of clones, over 80% being singletons. The record originates from a study of T cell changes during pregnancy in multiple sclerosis. The CDR3 totals 20 residues. Germline trimming cut 0 bases from V and 4 bases from J; bases unmatched to any gene: 15. The receptor was isolated from a female donor in good health, enrolled as a control in a pregnancy study. The chain is built from TRBV23-1 and TRBJ2-5, with 12 bases fitting TRBD2. TRBV23-1 falls under the ORF class, with uncertain function. The input for sequencing was peripheral blood, taken in the third trimester of pregnancy. CDR3 region: CASSQSTPLASGGAGETQYF. In DNA form, the CDR3 reads TGCGCCAGCAGTCAATCGACCCCCTTGGCTAGCGGGGGGGCCGGAGAGACCCAGTACTTC.